Below are 27 T cell receptor beta chains sequenced from a single sample in a study of blood T cell repertoires in COVID-19. Assay: immunoSEQ multiplex PCR; the TCRdb copy retains only in-frame clones and omits some. The data contain approximately 60,000 clones, 79% of them singletons. Sequences were obtained from peripheral blood. The receptors derive from a man aged 60-69 years with acute or convalescent COVID-19.

The CDR3 nucleotides are TGTGCCACCAGTGATTTAAGAGGGAACTACAATGAGCAGTTCTTC. Its translation is CATSDLRGNYNEQFF. V is TRBV24-1 and J is TRBJ2-1, with TRBD2 as a possible D gene (5 bases). The V end lost 1 base, the J end lost 3 bases, and 9 bases lay between the germline ends. Germline assignment: CDR1 KGHDR and CDR2 SFDVKD. The CDR3 runs 15 residues.

CDR3 sequence: CASSRDSISYEQYF. CDR3 nucleotide sequence: TGTGCCAGCAGCCGGGACAGCATCTCCTACGAGCAGTACTTC. This chain joins TRBV5-4 and TRBJ2-7; 7 bases fit TRBD1. There are 14 residues in the CDR3. V shed 4 bases and J 0 bases; nucleotides not matched to a gene: 4. Germline values: CDR1 SGHNT, CDR2 YYREEE (reference sequence).

The chain links TRBV21-1 to TRBJ1-5; the table calls TRBD1, which could not be checked here. TRBV21-1 is termed a pseudogene. The CDR3 length is 19 residues. CDR3 sequence: CASSKGAVSVRYSNQPQHF. The CDR3 region has the DNA TGTGCCAGCAGCAAAGGGGCAGTCTCGGTGCGTTATAGCAATCAGCCCCAGCATTTT.

This chain links TRBV4-1 with TRBJ2-5; perhaps TRBD2 as D (5 bases). V was pared by 4 bases and J by 4 bases, with 16 bases between. The CDR3 runs to 15 residues. Germline CDR1 and CDR2: MGHRA and YSYEKL. The CDR3 spells CASSLARGSGETQYF. In nucleotides, the CDR3 is TGCGCCAGCAGCCTCGCACGGGGTTCCGGAGAGACCCAGTACTTC.

This chain uses TRBV28 with TRBJ1-2; tentatively, D is TRBD1 (6 bases). From germline, CDR1 is MDHEN and CDR2 SYDVKM. This CDR3 contains 15 residues. The germline V and J ends were trimmed by 2 bases and 6 bases, with 16 bases remaining between them. The CDR3 reads CASSLVRGGVDGYTF. CDR3 sequence (DNA): TGTGCCAGCAGTTTAGTTCGAGGGGGGGTAGATGGCTACACCTTC.

The chain links TRBV19 to TRBJ2-5; D not certain. Trimming took 0 bases from V and 3 from J, leaving 8 bases between them. This CDR3 is built from 14 residues. Germline CDR1 is LNHDA and CDR2 is SQIVND (reference sequence). DNA of the CDR3: TGTGCCAGTAGTATAGATCCTACTAAAGAGACCCAGTACTTC. This encodes CASSIDPTKETQYF.

The CDR3 loop is CASSLVTGYSIDTEAFF. CDR3 DNA sequence: TGCGCCAGCAGCTTGGTTACAGGGTATAGTATAGACACTGAAGCTTTCTTT. The V call is TRBV5-1, the J call TRBJ1-1; D possibly corresponds to TRBD1 (6 bases). The CDR3 is 17 residues long. Per germline, CDR1 SGHRS and CDR2 YFSETQ. The V end lost 0 bases, the J end lost 3 bases, and 18 bases lay between the germline ends.

This clone was seen a few times. This chain links TRBV7-9 with TRBJ1-6; D call uncertain. Germline V CDR1 and CDR2: SEHNR, FQNEAQ (reference sequence). The V gene lost 2 bases and the J gene lost 11 bases, with 19 bases spanning the gap. The CDR3 runs to 16 residues. As DNA, the CDR3 is TGTGCCAGCAGCTTACATGGGGAGGTGGACGGGGCACCCCTCCACTTT. As protein: CASSLHGEVDGAPLHF.

This clone has a handful of counts. The chain couples TRBV4-2 to TRBJ2-5; tentatively, D is TRBD1 (6 bases). This CDR3 spans 15 amino acids. Germline-derived CDR1 and CDR2 are LGHNA and YNFKEQ. The ends were cut back, 0 bases at V and 2 bases at J, with 10 bases in the middle. The CDR3 sequence: CASSQEWTEQETQYF. The CDR3 DNA follows: TGTGCCAGCAGCCAAGAATGGACAGAGCAAGAGACCCAGTACTTC.

V gene TRBV9 combines with J gene TRBJ1-3; TRBD1 might be the D (5 bases). CDR1 is SGDLS and CDR2 is YYNGEE in the germline V gene. The V and J ends lost 5 bases and 0 bases respectively, with 21 bases between them. This CDR3 is 18 amino acids long. CDR3 region: CASSKMGGVRGSGNTIYF. The CDR3 DNA reads as TGTGCCAGCAGTAAGATGGGGGGTGTTAGGGGCTCTGGAAACACCATATATTTT.

In this sample, this clone turned up a few times. CDR3 protein: CASSLSRDRVLSGELFF. In DNA form, the CDR3 reads TGTGCCAGCAGCCTCTCTAGGGACAGGGTACTCAGCGGGGAGCTGTTTTTT. The chain recombines TRBV7-8 with TRBJ2-2; 9 bases are a match to TRBD1. V gave up 5 bases and J gave up 7 bases; unmatched junction bases: 14. From germline, CDR1 is SGHVS and CDR2 FQNEAQ. This CDR3 has 17 residues.

This clone was seen only a few times. V usage is TRBV19 and J usage is TRBJ1-3; possible D gene TRBD1, 5 bases. The CDR3 sequence is 16 residues long. Germline CDR1 is LNHDA and CDR2 is SQIVND (reference sequence). V lost 5 bases to trimming and J lost 0 bases, with 14 bases between them. CDR3 nucleotides: TGTGCCAGTAGTCCTTGGGCAGGGAACTCTGGAAACACCATATATTTT. Encoded protein: CASSPWAGNSGNTIYF.

The chain has TRBV7-9 and TRBJ2-7; weak D call: TRBD1 (6 bases). The CDR3 consists of 14 residues. V lost 5 bases, J lost 1 base, and 12 bases lay in between. Germline V gene lookup returns CDR1 SEHNR and CDR2 FQNEAQ (reference sequence). CDR3 amino acids: CASSADRPSYEQYF. DNA for the CDR3: TGTGCCAGCAGCGCTGACAGGCCATCCTACGAGCAGTACTTC.

The chain has TRBV2 and TRBJ1-4, with 7 bases matching TRBD1. Trimming cost V 5 bases and J 10 bases; bases outside gene matches: 4. Germline assignment: CDR1 SNHLY and CDR2 FYNNEI. The CDR3 contains 12 residues. The CDR3 loop is CASSTTGVKLFF. CDR3 nucleotides: TGTGCCAGCAGTACTACAGGGGTAAAACTGTTTTTT.

This clone came up a few times. This chain links TRBV15 with TRBJ1-5; maybe TRBD1 (5 bases). This CDR3 is built from 14 residues. Per germline, CDR1 LNHNV and CDR2 YYDKDF (reference sequence). The V end lost 4 bases, the J end lost 6 bases, and 13 bases lay between the germline ends. CDR3 region: CATSKGGGSQPQHF. The CDR3 DNA sequence: TGTGCCACCAGCAAGGGCGGGGGTAGTCAGCCCCAGCATTTT.

The J gene is TRBJ2-6, the V gene TRBV10-3; the D gene is possibly TRBD1 (5 bases). In germline, CDR1 is ENHRY, CDR2 SYGVKD. The length of the CDR3 is 15 residues. Trimming shortened V by 7 bases and J by 3 bases, and 13 bases separated the two germline ends. This chain's CDR3 is CAIKAGSSGANVLTF. CDR3 DNA: TGTGCCATCAAGGCAGGGTCGAGTGGGGCCAACGTCCTGACTTTC.

V usage is TRBV29-1 and J usage is TRBJ1-3; TRBD1 aligns across 7 bases. V lost 5 bases, J lost 0 bases, and 10 bases stayed unmatched. CDR3 size: 16 residues. Germline lookup yields CDR1 SQVTM and CDR2 ANQGSEA. CDR3 amino acids: CSVQITGAYSGNTIYF. DNA for the CDR3: TGCAGCGTTCAGATAACAGGGGCCTACTCTGGAAACACCATATATTTT.

This chain connects TRBV18 to TRBJ1-2; tentative D call: TRBD1 (6 bases). The length of the CDR3 is 13 residues. Germline loops: CDR1 KGHSH, CDR2 LQKENI. The V end was cut by 4 bases, the J end by 3 bases, with 9 bases between. This CDR3 reads CASSQQGDYGYTF. CDR3 DNA: TGTGCCAGCTCACAACAGGGAGACTATGGCTACACCTTC.

V usage is TRBV7-9 and J usage is TRBJ1-1; D is unresolved. Looked up from germline, CDR1 is SEHNR and CDR2 is FQNEAQ (reference sequence). V lost 3 bases and J lost 6, with 14 bases in between. The CDR3 has 14 residues. The CDR3 reads CASSFRRVQAEAFF. CDR3 nucleotides: TGTGCCAGCAGCTTCCGCAGAGTTCAGGCTGAAGCTTTCTTT.

This chain uses TRBV7-6 with TRBJ2-5; D is perhaps TRBD1 (6 bases). The CDR3 spans 15 residues. CDR1 SGHVS and CDR2 FNYEAQ come from the germline V gene. The V end was cut by 5 bases, the J end by 4 bases, with 17 bases between. CDR3: CASSRGEDRAETQYF. The CDR3 nucleotides read TGTGCCAGCAGCCGCGGAGAGGACAGAGCAGAGACCCAGTACTTC.

J is TRBJ1-6 and V is TRBV2; perhaps TRBD1 as D (6 bases). CDR3 length: 15 residues. Germline CDR1 is SNHLY and CDR2 is FYNNEI. V lost 4 bases to trimming and J lost 6 bases, with 13 bases between them. CDR3 region: CASSVNGRGNSPLHF. CDR3 coding DNA: TGTGCCAGCAGTGTTAACGGCAGGGGTAATTCACCCCTCCACTTT.

The genes are TRBV19 and TRBJ1-4; D not certain. Germline CDR1 and CDR2: LNHDA and SQIVND (reference sequence). The CDR3 consists of 14 residues. V was clipped by 7 bases and J by 7 bases, with 16 bases between them. CDR3 residues: CASNSPSQREKLFF. The CDR3 DNA is TGTGCCAGTAATTCACCTTCTCAGCGTGAAAAACTGTTTTTT.

J is TRBJ2-1 and V is TRBV9; D remains unclear. V gave up 4 bases and J gave up 7 bases, with 12 bases separating them. CDR1 is SGDLS and CDR2 is YYNGEE in the germline V gene. The CDR3 spans 13 residues. The CDR3 loop is CASSTPDLNEQFF. In DNA, the CDR3 is TGTGCCAGCAGCACCCCAGACTTGAATGAGCAGTTCTTC.

The chain couples TRBV28 to TRBJ2-5, with 10 nucleotides matching TRBD1. The CDR3 is made up of 16 amino acids. Unmatched junction bases numbered 7, after V lost 3 bases and J lost 3 bases. Germline CDR1 and CDR2: MDHEN and SYDVKM. The CDR3, as DNA: TGTGCCAGCAGTTTGACCAGGACAGGGGGAAAAGAGACCCAGTACTTC. It is translated as CASSLTRTGGKETQYF.

The V and J genes are TRBV12-5 and TRBJ2-1, with TRBD1 matching 7 bases. Unmatched junction bases numbered 9, after V lost 4 bases and J lost 9 bases. The CDR3 runs to 14 residues. Germline V gene sequence: CDR1 LGHNT, CDR2 FRNRAP. The CDR3 region is CASGSMDRQLEQFF. The CDR3 bases are TGTGCTAGTGGTTCTATGGACAGGCAACTTGAGCAGTTCTTC.

The genes are TRBV12-5 and TRBJ1-1; 8 bases fit TRBD1. Trimming at V came to 3 bases and at J to 7 bases, leaving 4 bases not matched to a gene. The CDR3 sequence is 13 residues long. Germline V gene data show CDR1 as LGHNT and CDR2 as FRNRAP. The CDR3 DNA reads as TGTGCTAGTGGTTTAGGACAGGGTGGTGAAGCTTTCTTT. It codes for CASGLGQGGEAFF.

The chain combines TRBV7-9 with TRBJ2-5; no definite D call. Trimming left V 5 bases short and J 5 bases short, with 9 bases between. Germline loops: CDR1 SEHNR, CDR2 FQNEAQ (reference sequence). CDR3 length: 12 residues. This chain's CDR3 is CASSLSEETQYF. In DNA form, the CDR3 reads TGTGCCAGCAGCCTCTCGGAGGAGACCCAGTACTTC.